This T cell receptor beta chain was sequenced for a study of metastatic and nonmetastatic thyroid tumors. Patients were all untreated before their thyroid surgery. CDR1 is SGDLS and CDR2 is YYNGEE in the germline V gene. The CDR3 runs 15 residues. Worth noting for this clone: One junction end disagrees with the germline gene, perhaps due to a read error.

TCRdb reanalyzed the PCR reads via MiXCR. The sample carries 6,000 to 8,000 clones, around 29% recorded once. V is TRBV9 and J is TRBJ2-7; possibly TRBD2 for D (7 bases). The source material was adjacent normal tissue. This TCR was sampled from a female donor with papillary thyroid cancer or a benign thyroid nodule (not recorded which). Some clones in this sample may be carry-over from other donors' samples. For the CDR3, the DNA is TGTGCCAGAAGCGTAGTGCGAGGGGGGGAATACGAGCAGTACTTC. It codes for CARSVVRGGEYEQYF.